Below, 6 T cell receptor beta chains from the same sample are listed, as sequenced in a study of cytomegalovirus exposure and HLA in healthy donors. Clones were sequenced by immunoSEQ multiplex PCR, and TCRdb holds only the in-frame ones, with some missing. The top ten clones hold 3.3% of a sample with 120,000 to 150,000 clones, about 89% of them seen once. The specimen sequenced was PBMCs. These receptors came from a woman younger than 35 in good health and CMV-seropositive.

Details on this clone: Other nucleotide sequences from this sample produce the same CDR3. DNA of the CDR3: TGTGCCAGCAGCTTGGGACAGGGGGCTTACGAGCAGTACTTC. Protein sequence: CASSLGQGAYEQYF. The genes are TRBV5-6 and TRBJ2-7; TRBD1 matches 10 bases. V trimming: 0 bases; J trimming: 4 bases; junction bases outside the gene matches: 1. Germline loops: CDR1 SGHDT, CDR2 YYEEEE. CDR3 length equals 14 residues.

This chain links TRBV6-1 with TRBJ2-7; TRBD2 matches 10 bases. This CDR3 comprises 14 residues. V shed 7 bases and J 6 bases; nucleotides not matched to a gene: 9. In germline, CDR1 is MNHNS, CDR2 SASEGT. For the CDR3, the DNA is TGTGCCAGCATGCTAGCGGGAGCAGGCAGCGAGCAGTACTTC. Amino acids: CASMLAGAGSEQYF.

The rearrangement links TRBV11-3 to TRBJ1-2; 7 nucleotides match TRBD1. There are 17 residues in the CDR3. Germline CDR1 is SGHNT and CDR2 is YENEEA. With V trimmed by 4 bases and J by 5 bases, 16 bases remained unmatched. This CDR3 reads CASSSTLGSTGEYGYTF. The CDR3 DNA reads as TGTGCCAGCAGCTCGACTCTCGGAAGTACAGGGGAATATGGCTACACCTTC.

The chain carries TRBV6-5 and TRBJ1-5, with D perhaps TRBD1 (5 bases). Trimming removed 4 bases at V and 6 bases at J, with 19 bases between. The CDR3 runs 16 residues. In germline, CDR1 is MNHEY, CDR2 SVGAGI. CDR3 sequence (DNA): TGTGCCAGCAGTTGGGACTCCCCAGACTATACTCAGCCCCAGCATTTT. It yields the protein CASSWDSPDYTQPQHF.

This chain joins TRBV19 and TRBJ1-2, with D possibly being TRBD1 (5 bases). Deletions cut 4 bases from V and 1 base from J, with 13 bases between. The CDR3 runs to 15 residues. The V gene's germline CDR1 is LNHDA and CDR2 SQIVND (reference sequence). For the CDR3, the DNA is TGTGCCAGTAGTAGGGCCGACAGTTTTAACTATGGCTACACCTTC. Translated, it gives CASSRADSFNYGYTF.

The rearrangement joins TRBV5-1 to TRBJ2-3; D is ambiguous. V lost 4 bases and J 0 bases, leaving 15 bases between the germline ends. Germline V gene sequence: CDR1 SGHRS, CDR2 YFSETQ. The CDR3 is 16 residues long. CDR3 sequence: CASSRSLTSSTDTQYF. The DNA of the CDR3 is TGCGCCAGCAGCCGGAGCCTTACTTCTAGCACAGATACGCAGTATTTT.